This TCR beta chain was identified in a study of beta chain features in type 1 diabetes. Study-wide points: The study left unresolved whether HLA type influences TCRB rearrangement. VDJ junctions sequenced from type 1 diabetes patients showed fewer insertions and more deletions. High TCR expression in some cells could lead to their over-representation in cDNA sequencing.

The entirety of the isolated RNA underwent reverse transcription, so expressed TCRB transcripts were sequenced. Some clones are missing from TCRdb's copy, which holds only in-frame ones; the method was immunoSEQ multiplex PCR. Among 400,000 to 450,000 clones listed, roughly 13% were seen once. With V trimmed by 8 bases and J by 5 bases, 13 bases remained unmatched. This CDR3 region has 15 residues. This clone occurred a few times. Its antigen is unidentified. Purity exceeding 95% was reached by all sorted populations. Sequencing was carried out using naive CD4+ T cells from blood. This sequence was found in a man aged 25-45 years in good health. The chain combines TRBV23-1 with TRBJ2-3, with 7 nucleotides matching TRBD1. TRBV23-1 is an ORF; its function is uncertain. CDR3 region: CASLQDRSAQDTQYF. The DNA of the CDR3 is TGCGCCAGCCTTCAGGACAGGAGTGCACAAGATACGCAGTATTTT.